These T cell receptor beta chains were read from a single sample in a study of blood T cell repertoires in COVID-19. Assay used: immunoSEQ multiplex PCR; TCRdb lists only in-frame clones, some missing. This table holds nearly 110,000 clones, roughly 84% found once. Sample: peripheral blood. Receptor source: a human donor in a cohort sampled during active COVID-19. Each CDR3 is given with its conserved first and last residue. D genes are given only for firm matches. Rows give clone size only sometimes, using once, few, many, or a class for an expanded clone.

>TRBV12-3/TRBV12-4|.|.
CASSLWGAEAFF
>TRBV28|.|.
CASSLPQGNPIPHEQFF
>TRBV6-5|.|.
CASSSPTDSGNTIYF
>TRBV2|.|.
CASRAPGIGNQPQHF
>TRBV5-4|.|few
CASRPQENNSPLHF
>TRBV6-1|.|.
CASSALQVLGGSGNTIYF
>TRBV3-1/TRBV3-2|.|.
CASSQDSPREGKAFF
>TRBV15|TRBD1|few
CATSRDRVFLARQGGANVLTF
>TRBV6-5|.|.
CASGSGGAGTDTQYF
>TRBV28|TRBD2|.
CASRISGNQETQYF
>TRBV4-1|TRBD1|.
CASSQTLQGWNTEAFF
>TRBV5-1|.|.
CASSPGGSSYNEQFF
>TRBV18|.|.
CASSPDRGKYTEAFF
>TRBV7-2|TRBD1|.
CASSRGQKETQYF
>TRBV28|.|once
CASSFVVETEAFF
>TRBV7-7|TRBD2|.
CASSRTSGAYNEQFF
>TRBV28|.|.
CASNQHGLREAFF
>TRBV5-1|.|.
CASSYGTNYGYTF
>TRBV29-1|TRBD1|.
CSVKQGTNTGELFF
>TRBV5-1|.|.
CASSLAGTGELFF
>TRBV28|.|.
CASSPSAGAGDTDTQYF
>TRBV7-2|.|.
CASSLEANTGELFF
>TRBV19|TRBD1|.
CASTLTGTGGSGELFF
>TRBV27|TRBD2|once
CASSPGTSGRRADTQYF
>TRBV9|.|.
CASSVGQGLGNTIYF
>TRBV19|.|.
CASSIPGGGNEKLFF
>TRBV11-3|TRBD2|.
CASRTGGTGELFF
>TRBV5-4|TRBD1|.
CASSLQGWDTEAFF
>TRBV19|.|.
CASLPSGPMNTEAFF
>TRBV30|TRBD2|once
CAWSVGGGVPYEQYF
>TRBV28|TRBD2|.
CASSSLADSYNEQFF
>TRBV7-3|.|.
CASSGPGGVGEQFF
>TRBV6-6|.|.
CASSYQTTNEKLFF